This T cell receptor (beta chain) comes out of a study of regulatory T cells in long-lasting Graves disease. General study points: It was in persistent disease that TRBV28, TRBJ1-2 and TRBJ2-5 were favored. Compared with new cases, persistent Graves' patients showed reduced TCR diversity.

This clonotype was recorded a few times. Its antigen remains unidentified. Time point indicated: persistent/refractory GD, antithyroid drugs over 5 years with positive TRAb. From RNA extracted from PBMCs, the TCR library was made. In this cohort, patients came from an endocrinology department located in Xi'an, China. The authors built TCR beta libraries using iRepertoire HTBI primers and Arm-PCR of CDR3 regions. In the original workflow: The samples yielded about 60 TRBV and approximately 15 TRBJ segments. TCRdb called the multiplex PCR reads again in MiXCR, with one record for every CDR3 protein. The V and J calls and clone size are TCRdb's, not the authors'. The sample holds about 470,000 distinct CDR3 sequences; less than 25% are singletons and the top ten take 6.5% to 10%. Germline V CDR1 and CDR2: KGHDR, SFDVKD. Trimming removed 1 base from V and 4 bases from J; junction bases left unmatched: 5. The CDR3 length is 15 residues.

Sequences were derived from peripheral blood mononuclear cells (PBMCs), sampled when the disease was refractory, from a patient treated with antithyroid drugs. This clonotype originated in a female donor with Graves disease. V usage is TRBV24-1 and J usage is TRBJ2-7; 8 bases line up with TRBD2. CDR3 bases: TGTGCCACCAGTGATTTTCGTAGCGGGACATACGAGCAGTACTTC. Protein sequence: CATSDFRSGTYEQYF.